The following is a T cell receptor beta chain sequence with its context. What it binds is not known. This sample stems from a study of OX40 agonist ivuxolimab in advanced cancers. Turning to the study itself: Ivuxolimab, which is an agonistic anti-OX40 (CD134) antibody, was administered to the patients. Three individuals attained partial responses, comprising one hepatocellular carcinoma case and two cutaneous melanoma cases. Whole-study findings and limits: Compared with CD4+, CD8+ T cells on average had more expanded clones.

CDR3 length: 13 residues. Germline-derived CDR1 and CDR2 are MDHEN and SYDVKM. V lost 2 bases to trimming and J lost 3 bases, with 7 bases between them. Clones were read by immunoSEQ multiplex PCR, and TCRdb kept only the in-frame ones, dropping some. The table lists some 68,000 clones, about 87% of them singletons. The source material was CD4+ or CD8+ T cells sorted from blood, sampled in a trial of the OX40 agonist ivuxolimab. The sequence derives from an adult with an advanced solid tumor such as melanoma, head and neck, liver or kidney cancer. The rearrangement links TRBV28 to TRBJ2-5, with D possibly TRBD1 on 6 matching bases. The CDR3, as DNA: TGTGCCAGCAGTTTAACAGGGAAAGAGACCCAGTACTTC. It encodes CASSLTGKETQYF.